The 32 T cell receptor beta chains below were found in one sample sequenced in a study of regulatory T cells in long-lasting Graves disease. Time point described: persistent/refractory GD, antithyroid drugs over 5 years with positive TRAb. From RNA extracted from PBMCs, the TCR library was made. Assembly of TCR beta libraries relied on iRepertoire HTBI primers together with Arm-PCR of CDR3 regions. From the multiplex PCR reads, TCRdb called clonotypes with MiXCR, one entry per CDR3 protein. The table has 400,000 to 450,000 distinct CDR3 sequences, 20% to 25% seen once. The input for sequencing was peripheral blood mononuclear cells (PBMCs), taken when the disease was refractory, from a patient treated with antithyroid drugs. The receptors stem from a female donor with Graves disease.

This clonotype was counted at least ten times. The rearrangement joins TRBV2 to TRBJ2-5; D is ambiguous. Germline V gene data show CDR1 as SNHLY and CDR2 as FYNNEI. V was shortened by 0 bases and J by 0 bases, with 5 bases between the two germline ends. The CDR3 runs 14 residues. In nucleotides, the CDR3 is TGTGCCAGCAGTGAAGCGACCTACCAAGAGACCCAGTACTTC. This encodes CASSEATYQETQYF.

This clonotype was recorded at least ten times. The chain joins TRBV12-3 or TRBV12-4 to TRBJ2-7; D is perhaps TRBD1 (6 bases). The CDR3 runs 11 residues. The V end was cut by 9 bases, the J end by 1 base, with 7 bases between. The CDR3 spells CASGTSYEQYF. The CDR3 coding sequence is TGTGCCAGTGGGACATCCTACGAGCAGTACTTC.

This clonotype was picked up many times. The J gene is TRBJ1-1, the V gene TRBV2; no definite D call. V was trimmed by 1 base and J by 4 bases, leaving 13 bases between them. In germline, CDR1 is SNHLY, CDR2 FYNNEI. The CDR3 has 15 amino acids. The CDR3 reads CASSEVGILGTEAFF. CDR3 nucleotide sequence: TGTGCCAGCAGTGAAGTGGGAATCTTGGGCACTGAAGCTTTCTTT. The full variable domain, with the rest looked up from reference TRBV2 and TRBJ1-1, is EPEVTQTPSHQVTQMGQEVILRCVPISNHLYFYWYRQILGQKVEFLVSFYNNEISEKSEIFDDQFSVERPDGSNFTLKIRSTKLEDSAMYFCASSEVGILGTEAFFGQGTRLTVV.

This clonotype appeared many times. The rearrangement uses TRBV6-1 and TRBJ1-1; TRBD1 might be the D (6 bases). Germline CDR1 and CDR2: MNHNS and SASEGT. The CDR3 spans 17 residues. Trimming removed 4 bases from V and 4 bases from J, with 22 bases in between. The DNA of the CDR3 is TGTGCCAGCAGTGGACGACGTCCCGGGACATTTCTCACTGAAGCTTTCTTT. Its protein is CASSGRRPGTFLTEAFF.

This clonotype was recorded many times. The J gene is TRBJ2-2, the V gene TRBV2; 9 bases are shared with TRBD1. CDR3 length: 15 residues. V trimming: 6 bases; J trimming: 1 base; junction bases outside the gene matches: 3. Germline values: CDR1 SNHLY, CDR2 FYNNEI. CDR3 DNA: TGTGCCAGCAGGACGGGACAGGGGAACACCGGGGAGCTGTTTTTT. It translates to CASRTGQGNTGELFF.

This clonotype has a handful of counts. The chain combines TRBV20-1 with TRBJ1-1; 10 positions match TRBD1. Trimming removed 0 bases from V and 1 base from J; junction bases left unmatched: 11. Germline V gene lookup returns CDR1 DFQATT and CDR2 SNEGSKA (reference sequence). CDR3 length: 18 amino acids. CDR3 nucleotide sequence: TGCAGTGCTAGAGATGATGACCCAGACAGGGGGCAGAACACTGAAGCTTTCTTT. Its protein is CSARDDDPDRGQNTEAFF.

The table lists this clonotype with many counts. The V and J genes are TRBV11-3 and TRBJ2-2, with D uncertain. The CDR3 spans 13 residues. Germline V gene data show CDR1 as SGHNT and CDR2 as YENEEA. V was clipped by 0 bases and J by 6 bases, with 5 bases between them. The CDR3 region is CASSLDSPGELFF. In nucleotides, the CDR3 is TGTGCCAGCAGCTTAGATTCGCCCGGGGAGCTGTTTTTT.

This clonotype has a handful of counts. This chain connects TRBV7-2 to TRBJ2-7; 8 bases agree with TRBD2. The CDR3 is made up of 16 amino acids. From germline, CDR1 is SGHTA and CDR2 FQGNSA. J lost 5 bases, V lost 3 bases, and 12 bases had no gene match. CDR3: CASSFGSGTSPNEQYF. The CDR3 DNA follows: TGTGCCAGCAGCTTTGGTTCCGGGACTAGTCCTAACGAGCAGTACTTC.

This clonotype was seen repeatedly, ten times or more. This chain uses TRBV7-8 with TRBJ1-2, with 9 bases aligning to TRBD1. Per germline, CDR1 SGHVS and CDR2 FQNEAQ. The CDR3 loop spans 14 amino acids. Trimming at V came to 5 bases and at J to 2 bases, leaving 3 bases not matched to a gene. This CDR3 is CASSRDRVNYGYTF. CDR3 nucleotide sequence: TGTGCCAGCAGCCGGGACAGGGTAAACTATGGCTACACCTTC. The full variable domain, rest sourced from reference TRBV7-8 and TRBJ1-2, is GAGVSQSPRYKVAKRGQDVALRCDPISGHVSLFWYQQALGQGPEFLTYFQNEAQLDKSGLPSDRFFAERPEGSVSTLKIQRTQQEDSAVYLCASSRDRVNYGYTFGSGTRLTVV.

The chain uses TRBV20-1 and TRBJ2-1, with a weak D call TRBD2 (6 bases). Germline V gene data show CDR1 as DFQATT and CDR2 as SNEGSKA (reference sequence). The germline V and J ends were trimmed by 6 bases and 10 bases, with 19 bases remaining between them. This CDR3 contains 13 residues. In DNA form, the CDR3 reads TGCAGTGCCCGCCTCCCTTCGGGGGTGGAGCAGTTCTTC. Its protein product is CSARLPSGVEQFF.

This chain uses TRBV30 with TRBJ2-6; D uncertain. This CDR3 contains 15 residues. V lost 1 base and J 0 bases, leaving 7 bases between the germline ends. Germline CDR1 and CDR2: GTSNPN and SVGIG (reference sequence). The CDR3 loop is CAWSAIFSGANVLTF. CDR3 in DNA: TGTGCCTGGAGTGCTATTTTCTCTGGGGCCAACGTCCTGACTTTC.

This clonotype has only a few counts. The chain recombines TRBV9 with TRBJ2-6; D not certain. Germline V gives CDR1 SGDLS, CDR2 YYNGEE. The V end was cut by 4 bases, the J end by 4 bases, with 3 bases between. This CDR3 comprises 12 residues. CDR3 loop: CASSQGANVLTF. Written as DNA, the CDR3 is TGTGCCAGCAGCCAGGGGGCCAACGTCCTGACTTTC.

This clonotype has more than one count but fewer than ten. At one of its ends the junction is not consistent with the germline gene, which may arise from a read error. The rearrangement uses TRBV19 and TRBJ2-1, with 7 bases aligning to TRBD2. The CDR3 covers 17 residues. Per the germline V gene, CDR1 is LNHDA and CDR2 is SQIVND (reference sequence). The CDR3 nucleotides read TGTGCCAATAGTATAGAAGAAGGGACTACCTCTTACAATGAGCAGTTCTTC. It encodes CANSIEEGTTSYNEQFF.

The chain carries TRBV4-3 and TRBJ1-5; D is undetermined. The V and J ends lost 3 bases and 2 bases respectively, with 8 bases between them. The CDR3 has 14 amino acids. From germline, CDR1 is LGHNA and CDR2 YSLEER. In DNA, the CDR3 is TGCGCCAGCAGCCAGGTCGCGGGCAATCAGCCCCAGCATTTT. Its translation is CASSQVAGNQPQHF.

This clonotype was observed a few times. The CDR3 coding sequence is TGTGCCAGCAGCTCGCCAGGACGCACCGGGGAGCTGTTTTTT. This translates into CASSSPGRTGELFF. The chain recombines TRBV7-3 with TRBJ2-2, with no clear D. Germline loops: CDR1 SGHTA, CDR2 FQGTGA. The CDR3 totals 14 residues. Trimming left V 4 bases short and J 4 bases short, with 10 bases between.

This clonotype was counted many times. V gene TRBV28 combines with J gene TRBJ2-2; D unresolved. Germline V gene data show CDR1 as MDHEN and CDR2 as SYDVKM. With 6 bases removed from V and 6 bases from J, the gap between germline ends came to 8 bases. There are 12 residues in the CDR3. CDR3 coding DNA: TGTGCCAGCAGCTTAAGTGCCGGGGAGCTGTTTTTT. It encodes CASSLSAGELFF.

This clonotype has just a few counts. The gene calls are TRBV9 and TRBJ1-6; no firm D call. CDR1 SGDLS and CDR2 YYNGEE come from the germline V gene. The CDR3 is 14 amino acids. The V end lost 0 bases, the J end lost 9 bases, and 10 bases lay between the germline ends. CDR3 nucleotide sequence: TGTGCCAGCAGCGTAGGCATCGAGGGTTCACCCCTCCACTTT. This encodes CASSVGIEGSPLHF.

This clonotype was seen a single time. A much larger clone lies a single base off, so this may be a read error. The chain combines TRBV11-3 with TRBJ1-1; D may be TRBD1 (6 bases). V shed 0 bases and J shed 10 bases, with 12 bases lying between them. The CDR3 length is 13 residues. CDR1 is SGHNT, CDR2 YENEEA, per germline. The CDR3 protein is CASSLDQTGTAFF. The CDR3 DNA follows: TGTGCCAGCAGCTTAGATCAGACAGGAACAGCTTTCTTT.

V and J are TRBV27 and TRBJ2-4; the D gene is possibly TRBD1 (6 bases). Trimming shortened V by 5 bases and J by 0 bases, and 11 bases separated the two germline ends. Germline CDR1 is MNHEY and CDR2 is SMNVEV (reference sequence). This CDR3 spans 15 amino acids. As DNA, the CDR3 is TGTGCCAGCAGTCCAGGGGAACTAGCCAAAAACATTCAGTACTTC. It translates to CASSPGELAKNIQYF.

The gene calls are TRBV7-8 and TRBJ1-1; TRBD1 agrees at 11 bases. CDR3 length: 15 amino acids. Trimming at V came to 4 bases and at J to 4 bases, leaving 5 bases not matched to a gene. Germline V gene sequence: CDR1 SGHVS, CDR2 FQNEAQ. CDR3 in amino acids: CASSSRTGGSTEAFF. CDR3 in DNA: TGTGCCAGCAGCTCGAGGACAGGGGGCTCCACTGAAGCTTTCTTT.

The CDR3 loop is CSVVLVSSEQFF. The DNA of the CDR3 is TGCAGCGTTGTTCTAGTTTCTAGTGAGCAGTTCTTC. V gene TRBV29-1 combines with J gene TRBJ2-1, with D hard to call. V lost 4 bases and J 9 bases, leaving 13 bases between the germline ends. The length of the CDR3 is 12 residues. CDR1 is SQVTM and CDR2 is ANQGSEA in the germline V gene.

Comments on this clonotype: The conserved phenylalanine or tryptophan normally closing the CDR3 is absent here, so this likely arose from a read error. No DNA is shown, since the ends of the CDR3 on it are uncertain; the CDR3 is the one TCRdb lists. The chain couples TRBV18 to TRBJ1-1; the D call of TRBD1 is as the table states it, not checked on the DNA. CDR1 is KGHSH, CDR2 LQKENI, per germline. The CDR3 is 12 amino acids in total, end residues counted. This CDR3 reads CASSRGQGGTLV.

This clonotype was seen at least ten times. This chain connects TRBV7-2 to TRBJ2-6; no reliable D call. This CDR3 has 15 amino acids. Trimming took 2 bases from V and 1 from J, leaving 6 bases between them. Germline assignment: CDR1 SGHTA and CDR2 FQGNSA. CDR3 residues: CASSLPISGANVLTF. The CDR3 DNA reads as TGTGCCAGCAGCTTACCCATTTCTGGGGCCAACGTCCTGACTTTC.

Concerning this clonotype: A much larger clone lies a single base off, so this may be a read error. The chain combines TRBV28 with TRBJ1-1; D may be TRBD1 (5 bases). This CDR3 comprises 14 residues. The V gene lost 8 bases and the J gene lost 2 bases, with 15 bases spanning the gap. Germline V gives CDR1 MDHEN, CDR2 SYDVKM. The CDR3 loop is CASGRREANTEAFF. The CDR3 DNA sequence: TGTGCCAGCGGTCGCAGGGAGGCCAACACTGAAGCTTTCTTT. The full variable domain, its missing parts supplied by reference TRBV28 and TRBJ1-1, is DVKVTQSSRYLVKRTGEKVFLECVQDMDHENMFWYRQDPGLGLRLIYFSYDVKMKEKGDIPEGYSVSREKKERFSLILESASTNQTSMYLCASGRREANTEAFFGQGTRLTVV.

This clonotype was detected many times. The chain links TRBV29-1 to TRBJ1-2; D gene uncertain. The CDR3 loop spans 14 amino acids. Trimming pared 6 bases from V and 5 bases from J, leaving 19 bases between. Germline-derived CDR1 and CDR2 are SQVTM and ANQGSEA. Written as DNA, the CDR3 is TGCAGCGTGGTTAATAGTCCTCCCTTATATGGCTACACCTTC. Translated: CSVVNSPPLYGYTF.

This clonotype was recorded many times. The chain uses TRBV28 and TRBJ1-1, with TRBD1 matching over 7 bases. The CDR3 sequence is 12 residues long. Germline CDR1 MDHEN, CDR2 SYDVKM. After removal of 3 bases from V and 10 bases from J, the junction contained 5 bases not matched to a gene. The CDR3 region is CASSFDRAGAFF. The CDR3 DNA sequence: TGTGCCAGCAGTTTCGACAGGGCGGGAGCTTTCTTT.

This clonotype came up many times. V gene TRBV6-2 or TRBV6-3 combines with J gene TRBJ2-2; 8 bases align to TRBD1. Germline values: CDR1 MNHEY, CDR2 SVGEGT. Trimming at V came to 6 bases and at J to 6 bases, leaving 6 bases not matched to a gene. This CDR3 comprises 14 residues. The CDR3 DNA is TGTGCCAGCAGCGCACAGGGGGTCGCCGGGGAGCTGTTTTTT. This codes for CASSAQGVAGELFF.

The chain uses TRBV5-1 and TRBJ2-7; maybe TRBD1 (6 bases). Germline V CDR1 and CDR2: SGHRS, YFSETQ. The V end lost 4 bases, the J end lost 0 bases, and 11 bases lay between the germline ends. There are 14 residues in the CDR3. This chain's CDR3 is CASSRDNFSYEQYF. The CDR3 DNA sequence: TGCGCCAGCAGCCGGGACAATTTCTCCTACGAGCAGTACTTC.

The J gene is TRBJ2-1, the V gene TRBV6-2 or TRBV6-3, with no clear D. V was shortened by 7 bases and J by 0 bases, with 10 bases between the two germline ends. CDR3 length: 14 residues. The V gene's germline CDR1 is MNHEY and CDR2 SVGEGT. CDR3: CASNGSRSYNEQFF. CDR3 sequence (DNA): TGTGCCAGCAACGGCTCCCGCTCCTACAATGAGCAGTTCTTC.

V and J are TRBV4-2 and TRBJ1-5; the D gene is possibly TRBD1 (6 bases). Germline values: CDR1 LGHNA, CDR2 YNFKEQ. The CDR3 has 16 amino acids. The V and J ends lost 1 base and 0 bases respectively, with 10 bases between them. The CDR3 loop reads CASSQVQGISNQPQHF. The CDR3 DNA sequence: TGTGCCAGCAGCCAAGTCCAGGGGATTAGCAATCAGCCCCAGCATTTT.

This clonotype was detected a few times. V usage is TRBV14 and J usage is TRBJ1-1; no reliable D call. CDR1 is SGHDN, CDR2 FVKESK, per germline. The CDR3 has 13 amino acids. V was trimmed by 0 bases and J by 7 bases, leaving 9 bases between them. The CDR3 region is CASSQDGYIEAFF. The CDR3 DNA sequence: TGTGCCAGCAGCCAAGATGGGTATATTGAAGCTTTCTTT. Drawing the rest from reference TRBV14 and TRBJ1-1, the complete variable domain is EAGVTQFPSHSVIEKGQTVTLRCDPISGHDNLYWYRRVMGKEIKFLLHFVKESKQDESGMPNNRFLAERTGGTYSTLKVQPAELEDSGVYFCASSQDGYIEAFFGQGTRLTVV.

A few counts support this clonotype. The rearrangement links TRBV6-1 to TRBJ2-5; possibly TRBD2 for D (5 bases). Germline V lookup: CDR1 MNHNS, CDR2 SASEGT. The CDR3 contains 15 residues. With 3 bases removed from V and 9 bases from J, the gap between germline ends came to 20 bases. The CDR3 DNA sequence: TGTGCCAGCAGTGATTCCAGCGGATCACGCACGGCCCAGTACTTC. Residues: CASSDSSGSRTAQYF.